This TCR beta chain came from a study of identical twins. Overall study findings and caveats: Cord blood beta clonotypes that were abundant carried fewer insertions, and memory repertoires showed no such trend.

In TCRdb, the 5' RACE reads were re-called with MiXCR into one record per CDR3 protein. The sample consists of approximately 190,000 distinct CDR3 sequences, around 15% of them appearing once. V dropped 3 bases and J dropped 0 bases, with 9 bases sitting between them. Germline-derived CDR1 and CDR2 are SGHTA and FQGNSA. This CDR3 contains 15 residues. A few counts support this clonotype. What it recognizes is unknown. These data were also filed under a second study, of T cells expressing NK-cell markers. That study adds: HCMV serostatus: seven of eight sequenced donors positive, one negative.

Sequenced input: CD8+ T cells sorted from blood. The TCR originated in a young woman in good health. The V gene is TRBV7-2, the J gene TRBJ2-1, with a weak D call TRBD1 (6 bases). CDR3 sequence reads: CASSFDRSSYNEQFF. Written as DNA, the CDR3 is TGTGCCAGCAGCTTCGACAGGAGCTCCTACAATGAGCAGTTCTTC.